The clone carrying this T cell receptor (beta chain) was seen many times. Its antigen remains unknown. The time point: sample taken at primary tumor resection. Samples were obtained from some 70 donors, all untreated early-stage non-small cell lung cancer patients. The study sequenced unsorted whole RNA from tumor, nontumor lung or frozen PBMC. The CDR3 consists of 14 residues. Germline CDR1 SGDLS, CDR2 YYNGEE. Trimming removed 1 base from V and 1 base from J, with 8 bases in between. The presence of a unique molecular identifier marked each TCR cDNA molecule. MiXCR was run by TCRdb on the 5' RACE reads, yielding one entry per CDR3 protein. The table has roughly 7,000 distinct CDR3 sequences, more than 12% seen once. These data are taken from a study of spatial heterogeneity in lung cancer. General study results and limits: Tumor T cells had an estimated coverage that came to 6% to 7.5% for alpha chains and around 12% for beta chains. Intratumoral expanded alpha and beta TCR counts were found to track tumor mutation counts.

This chain links TRBV9 with TRBJ2-5; TRBD2 is a possible D gene (6 bases). The sequence derives from a male donor with early-stage non-small cell lung cancer. The sample in question was lung tumor tissue, obtained at surgery. Here the CDR3 DNA reads TGTGCCAGCAGCGTAAATAGCGGCCAAGAGACCCAGTACTTC. Amino acid sequence: CASSVNSGQETQYF.